This T cell receptor (beta chain) was obtained from a study of T-cell memory formation after mild COVID-19. Whole-study findings and limits: CD4/CD8 balance held among clones contracting day 15 to 85, and later expanders leaned CD4+. Cross-reactive memory apparently joined, as some responding clones appeared in pre-infection memory.

Trimming pared 2 bases from V and 0 bases from J, leaving 2 bases between. The germline gives CDR1 LGHDT, CDR2 YNNKEL (reference sequence). The CDR3 loop spans 13 amino acids. This clonotype was found a few times. Antigen specificity is unknown. Employing constant-segment primers, 5'RACE generated TCR alpha and TCR beta cDNA libraries bearing sample barcodes and UMIs. TCRdb analysed the 5' RACE reads with MiXCR anew, one entry per CDR3 protein. Of some 130,000 distinct CDR3 sequences listed, 5% to 6.5% are singletons. Sequencing was done on a sample of PBMCs or a T cell subset sorted from them (not recorded which). This chain links TRBV3-1 with TRBJ1-3; D not resolved. The sequence derives from an adult woman who had mild COVID-19 (a few samples of this study predate the infection). Cell type and time point are not known. CDR3 DNA sequence: TGTGCCAGCAGCCAAAACTCTGGAAACACCATATATTTT. Translated, it gives CASSQNSGNTIYF.